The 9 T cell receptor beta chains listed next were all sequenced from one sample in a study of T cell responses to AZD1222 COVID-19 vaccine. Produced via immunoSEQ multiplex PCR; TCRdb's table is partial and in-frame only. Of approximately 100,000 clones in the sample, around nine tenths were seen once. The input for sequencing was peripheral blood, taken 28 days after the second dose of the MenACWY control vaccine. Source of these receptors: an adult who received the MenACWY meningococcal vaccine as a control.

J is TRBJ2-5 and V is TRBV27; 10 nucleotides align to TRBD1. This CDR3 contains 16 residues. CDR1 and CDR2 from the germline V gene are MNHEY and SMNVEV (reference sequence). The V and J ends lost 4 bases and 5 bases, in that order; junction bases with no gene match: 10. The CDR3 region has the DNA TGTGCCAGCAGTTCGATACCGGGACAGGGGAGGGAGACCCAGTACTTC. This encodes CASSSIPGQGRETQYF.

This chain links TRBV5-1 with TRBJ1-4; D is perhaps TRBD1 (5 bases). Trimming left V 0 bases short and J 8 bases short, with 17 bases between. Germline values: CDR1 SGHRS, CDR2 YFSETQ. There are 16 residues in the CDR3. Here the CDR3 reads CASSLGAGQGREKLFF. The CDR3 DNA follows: TGCGCCAGCAGCTTGGGAGCCGGCCAGGGTAGGGAAAAACTGTTTTTT.

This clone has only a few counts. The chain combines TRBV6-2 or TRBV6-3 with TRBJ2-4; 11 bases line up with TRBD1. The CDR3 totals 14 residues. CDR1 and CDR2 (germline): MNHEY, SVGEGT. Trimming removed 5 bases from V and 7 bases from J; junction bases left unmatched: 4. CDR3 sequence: CASSTRDRGNIQYF. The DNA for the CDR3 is TGTGCCAGCAGTACGCGGGACAGGGGGAACATTCAGTACTTC.

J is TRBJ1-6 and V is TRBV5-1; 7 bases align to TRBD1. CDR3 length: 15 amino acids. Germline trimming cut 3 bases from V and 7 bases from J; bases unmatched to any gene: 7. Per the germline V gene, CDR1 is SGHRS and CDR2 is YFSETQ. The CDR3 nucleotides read TGCGCCAGCAGCTGGGGGACAGCTCAGAATTCACCCCTCCACTTT. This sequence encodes CASSWGTAQNSPLHF.

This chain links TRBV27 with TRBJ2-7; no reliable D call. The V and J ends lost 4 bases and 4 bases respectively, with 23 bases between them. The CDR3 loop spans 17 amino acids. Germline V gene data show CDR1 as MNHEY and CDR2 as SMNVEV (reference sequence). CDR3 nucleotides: TGTGCCAGCAGTTCCCCCGCCCCTCCCCACCCTGGGTACGAGCAGTACTTC. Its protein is CASSSPAPPHPGYEQYF.

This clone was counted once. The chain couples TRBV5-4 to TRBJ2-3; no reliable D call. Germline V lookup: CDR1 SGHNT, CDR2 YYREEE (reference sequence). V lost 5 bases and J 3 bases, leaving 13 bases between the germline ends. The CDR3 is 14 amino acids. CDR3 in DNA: TGTGCCAGCAGTTCCCTTGTAGGTACAGATACGCAGTATTTT. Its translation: CASSSLVGTDTQYF. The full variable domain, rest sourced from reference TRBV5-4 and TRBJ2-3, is ETGVTQSPTHLIKTRGQQVTLRCSSQSGHNTVSWYQQALGQGPQFIFQYYREEENGRGNFPPRFSGLQFPNYSSELNVNALELDDSALYLCASSSLVGTDTQYFGPGTRLTVL.

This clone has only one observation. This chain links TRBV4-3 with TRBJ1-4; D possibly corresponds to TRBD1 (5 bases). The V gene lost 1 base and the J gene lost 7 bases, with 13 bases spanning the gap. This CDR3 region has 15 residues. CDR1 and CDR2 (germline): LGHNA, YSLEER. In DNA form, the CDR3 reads TGCGCCAGCAGCCAAGTTGGGGCCGGTAGTGAAAAACTGTTTTTT. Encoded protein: CASSQVGAGSEKLFF.

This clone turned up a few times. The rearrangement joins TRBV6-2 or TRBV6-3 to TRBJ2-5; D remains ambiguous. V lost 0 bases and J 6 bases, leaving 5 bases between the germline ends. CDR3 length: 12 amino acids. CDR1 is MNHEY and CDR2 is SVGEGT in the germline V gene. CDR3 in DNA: TGTGCCAGCAGTTACTCGATAAAGACCCAGTACTTC. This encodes CASSYSIKTQYF.

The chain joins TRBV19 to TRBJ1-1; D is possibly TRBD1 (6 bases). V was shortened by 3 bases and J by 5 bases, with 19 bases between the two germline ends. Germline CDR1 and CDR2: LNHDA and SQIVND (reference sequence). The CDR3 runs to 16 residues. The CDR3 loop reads CASSMGAGRFRTEAFF. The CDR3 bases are TGTGCCAGTAGTATGGGGGCAGGGAGGTTTCGGACTGAAGCTTTCTTT.